The rows below give T cell receptor beta chains drawn from one sample of a study of T-cell reconstitution after alpha-beta-depleted transplantation in children. MiXCR, run by TCRdb on the PCR reads, gives a single entry per CDR3 protein. The profile shows 440,000 or so distinct CDR3 sequences, over 40% of them singletons. The source was PBMCs, collected before TCRalphabeta/CD19-depleted stem cell transplant. These receptors originate from a girl aged 2 to 10 with aplastic anemia, due to receive a stem cell transplant. The CDR3 runs from the conserved cysteine through the conserved F or W. A D gene is named only where the DNA matches it firmly. The size field is filled for only some rows; it gives once, few, many or a size class.

j_call | v_call | d_call | cdr3_length | clone_size | cdr3_nt | cdr3_aa
TRBJ2-1 | TRBV11-2 | . | 16 | few | TGTGCCAGCAGCTTAGATCTCGAGGGATGGGGGAATCCGCAGTTCTTC | CASSLDLEGWGNPQFF
TRBJ1-1 | TRBV7-9 | . | 13 | few | TGTGCCAGCAGCGCAACAGGACGAACTGAAGCTTTCTTT | CASSATGRTEAFF
TRBJ2-3 | TRBV29-1 | TRBD2 | 13 | once | TGCAGCGGACAAGCGGGGAGCACAGATACGCAGTATTTT | CSGQAGSTDTQYF
TRBJ2-1 | TRBV19 | . | 19 | once | TGTGCCAGTCCTCACGACAAGTCCGTTGTGTTGAGCTCCTACAATGAGCAGTTCTTC | CASPHDKSVVLSSYNEQFF
TRBJ2-3 | TRBV9 | . | 15 | many | TGTGCCAGCAGCTTCCGGACGGGATTATCAGATACGCAGTATTTT | CASSFRTGLSDTQYF
TRBJ2-7 | TRBV5-5 | TRBD1 | 13 | once | TGTGCCAGCATAGGACAGGCCTCCTACGAGCAGTACTTC | CASIGQASYEQYF
TRBJ2-1 | TRBV7-9 | . | 14 | few | TGTGCCAGCAGCTTAGTATTAGGCCACAATGAGCAGTTCTTC | CASSLVLGHNEQFF
TRBJ2-7 | TRBV14 | TRBD2 | 14 | . | TGTGCCAGCAGCTTACAAGCGGGACGGGTAGGGCAGTACTTC | CASSLQAGRVGQYF
TRBJ2-3 | TRBV11-2 | TRBD2 | 18 | . | TGTGCCAGCAGCTACCGTAGGCGGGAGATCACTAGCACAGATACGCAGTATTTT | CASSYRRREITSTDTQYF
TRBJ2-7 | TRBV27 | . | 15 | . | TGTGCCAGCAGTTTAAGGGGAAATTCGGCCTACGAGCAGTACTTC | CASSLRGNSAYEQYF
TRBJ2-2 | TRBV11-1 | . | 19 | few | TGTGCCAGCAGCTTATTCCGGGGGTGGCGAGAAACGAACACCGGGGAGCTGTTTTTT | CASSLFRGWRETNTGELFF
TRBJ1-1 | TRBV7-8 | . | 14 | . | TGTGCCAGCAGGTCGACAGGCATGAACACTGAAGCTTTCTTT | CASRSTGMNTEAFF
TRBJ2-7 | TRBV7-9 | . | 13 | many | TGTGCCAGCAGCTCGGGGGACGTCTACGAGCAGTACTTC | CASSSGDVYEQYF
TRBJ2-4 | TRBV7-9 | . | 13 | once | TGTGCCAGCAGCTTAGGAAAGGGCGACATTCAGTACTTC | CASSLGKGDIQYF
TRBJ2-5 | TRBV28 | TRBD1 | 20 | . | TGTGCCAGCAGTGGCCCGAGAAACCCGACAGGGGGCCCCCCACAAGAGACCCAGTACTTC | CASSGPRNPTGGPPQETQYF
TRBJ2-7 | TRBV7-9 | . | 8 | . | TGTGCCAGCAACGAGCAGTACTTC | CASNEQYF
TRBJ1-2 | TRBV7-2 | . | 14 | few | TGTGCCAGCAGCCCCGGCGGCACTTCCTATGGCTACACCTTC | CASSPGGTSYGYTF
TRBJ2-2 | TRBV7-9 | . | 15 | . | TGTGCCAGCAGCCACGGTGAGGGGAACACCGGGGAGCTGTTTTTT | CASSHGEGNTGELFF
TRBJ2-1 | TRBV7-8 | . | 15 | many | TGTGCCAGCAGCTTCGACCGGACGGGCTACAATGAGCAGTTCTTC | CASSFDRTGYNEQFF
TRBJ1-2 | TRBV6-5 | . | 12 | . | TGTGCCAGCGATCCGGCTCACTATGGCTACACCTTC | CASDPAHYGYTF
TRBJ2-1 | TRBV7-9 | TRBD2 | 16 | many | TGTGCCAGCACCTCCACTAGCGGAGGGCCCTACAATGAGCAGTTCTTC | CASTSTSGGPYNEQFF
TRBJ1-5 | TRBV20-1 | . | 14 | . | TGCAGTGCTAGAGGAGGGGGAGGTGGTCAGCCCCAGCATTTT | CSARGGGGGQPQHF
TRBJ2-3 | TRBV5-1 | TRBD1 | 15 | . | TGCGCCAGCGTCAGCGGGACAGGGATACCAGATACGCAGTATTTT | CASVSGTGIPDTQYF
TRBJ2-5 | TRBV20-1 | . | 16 | . | TGCAGTGCTAGTTGGCTCGGCGGGGGCCTACAAGAGACCCAGTACTTC | CSASWLGGGLQETQYF
TRBJ2-7 | TRBV28 | TRBD2 | 20 | . | TGTGCCAGCAGTTCCAACCCCCCGGGGACTAGCGGGGGAGCCCCATACGAGCAGTACTTC | CASSSNPPGTSGGAPYEQYF